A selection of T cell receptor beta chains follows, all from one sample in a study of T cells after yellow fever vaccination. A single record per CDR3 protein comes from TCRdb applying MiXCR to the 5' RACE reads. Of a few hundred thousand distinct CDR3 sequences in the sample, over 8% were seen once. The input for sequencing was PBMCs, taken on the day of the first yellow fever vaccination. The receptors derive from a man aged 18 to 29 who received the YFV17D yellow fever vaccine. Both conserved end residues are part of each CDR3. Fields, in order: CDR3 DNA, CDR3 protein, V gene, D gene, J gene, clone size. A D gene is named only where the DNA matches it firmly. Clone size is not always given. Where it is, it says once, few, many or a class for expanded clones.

TGTGCCAGTAGGGACGGTGCAACTAATGAAAAACTGTTTTTT,CASRDGATNEKLFF,TRBV19,.,TRBJ1-4,.
TGTGCCAGCAGCTTAGAGGGGCCCTTCTCTGGGGCCAACGTCCTGACTTTC,CASSLEGPFSGANVLTF,TRBV7-3,.,TRBJ2-6,few
TGTGCCAGCTCACTGCCGGGGGGAAGGTCGGGCTACACCTTC,CASSLPGGRSGYTF,TRBV18,.,TRBJ1-2,.
TGCGCCAGCAGCCAAGAATCCCAGGGGAAGACCGGGGAGCTGTTTTTT,CASSQESQGKTGELFF,TRBV4-3,.,TRBJ2-2,.
TGCGCCAGCAGCTTGGGGGAGTCGGTAAGGAATTCACCCCTCCACTTT,CASSLGESVRNSPLHF,TRBV5-1,.,TRBJ1-6,.
TGCGCCAGTACCTCCCAAGGCTCGACGCAGTATTTT,CASTSQGSTQYF,TRBV5-1,.,TRBJ2-3,many
TGCGCCAGCAGCTACCAACGACAGGGGGCGAGATCGAATCAGCCCCAGCATTTT,CASSYQRQGARSNQPQHF,TRBV5-1,TRBD1,TRBJ1-5,.
TGTGCCACCAGCCGGAGGCAGGGGATCCAAGAGACCCAGTACTTC,CATSRRQGIQETQYF,TRBV24-1,.,TRBJ2-5,few
TGTGCCAGCAGCTTGGGACTGGCAACCGGGCAGTTCTTC,CASSLGLATGQFF,TRBV5-5,.,TRBJ2-1,few
TGCAGTGCTCCCGGGACCACCCGGGAGACCCAGTACTTC,CSAPGTTRETQYF,TRBV20-1,.,TRBJ2-5,many
TGTGCCAGCAGTGAAAGTCCGGGGGTTAACCTGAGCTCCTACAATGAGCAGTTCTTC,CASSESPGVNLSSYNEQFF,TRBV2,.,TRBJ2-1,few